The rows below give T cell receptor beta chains drawn from one sample of a study of blood T cell repertoires in COVID-19. Here immunoSEQ multiplex PCR was the method, and the copy in TCRdb shows in-frame clones only, minus some. The sample yields about 150,000 clones, about nine tenths seen once. Sample: PBMCs or T cells enriched from blood (not recorded which). All receptors come from a woman aged 40-49 years who had been exposed to COVID-19. The CDR3 runs from the conserved cysteine through the conserved F or W. D genes are given only for firm matches. Some rows have no size entry. The others give once, few or many, or a class for an expanded clone.

D	V	J	length	size	CDR3	DNA
.	TRBV27	TRBJ1-1	14	.	CASSRGGADTEAFF	TGTGCCAGCTCGAGGGGGGGGGCTGACACTGAAGCTTTCTTT
TRBD1	TRBV6-6	TRBJ2-3	15	few	CASRETVTGIDTQYF	TGTGCCAGCAGAGAAACCGTGACAGGGATAGATACGCAGTATTTT
TRBD2	TRBV6-2/TRBV6-3	TRBJ2-1	16	once	CASSYGREGPYNEQFF	TGTGCCAGCAGTTACGGGCGGGAGGGCCCCTACAATGAGCAGTTCTTC
.	TRBV2	TRBJ1-2	15	.	CASSEEPTGNYGYTF	TGTGCCAGCAGTGAAGAGCCAACCGGGAACTATGGCTACACCTTC
TRBD1	TRBV18	TRBJ1-1	14	.	CASSDRGRNTEAFF	TGTGCCAGCTCAGACAGGGGCCGGAACACTGAAGCTTTCTTT
.	TRBV27	TRBJ1-4	14	once	CASSHRQRGEKLFF	TGTGCCAGCAGTCACCGACAGCGAGGCGAAAAACTGTTTTTT
.	TRBV11-2	TRBJ2-5	11	once	CASSTGETQYF	TGTGCCAGCAGCACGGGAGAGACCCAGTACTTC
TRBD2	TRBV11-2	TRBJ2-3	16	.	CASSLYSGGNTDTQYF	TGTGCCAGCAGTTTATATAGCGGGGGGAACACAGATACGCAGTATTTT
.	TRBV12-3/TRBV12-4	TRBJ2-1	13	.	CASRTDYGNEQFF	TGTGCCAGCAGGACCGACTATGGCAATGAGCAGTTCTTC
.	TRBV3-1/TRBV3-2	TRBJ2-2	16	.	CASSQGLGARTGELFF	TGTGCCAGCAGCCAAGGGTTGGGGGCGCGCACCGGGGAGCTGTTTTTT
TRBD1	TRBV13	TRBJ1-2	13	once	CASGTAAAYGYTF	TGTGCCAGCGGGACAGCCGCAGCCTATGGCTACACCTTC
TRBD1	TRBV19	TRBJ2-7	15	.	CASSTRTGGVNEQYF	TGTGCCAGTAGTACTCGGACAGGGGGAGTGAACGAGCAGTACTTC
TRBD2	TRBV10-3	TRBJ2-7	14	.	CAISEAGTSGEQYF	TGTGCCATCAGTGAAGCCGGGACTAGCGGCGAGCAGTACTTC
TRBD2	TRBV11-2	TRBJ2-7	16	few	CASSLLQRGQGYEQYF	TGTGCCAGCAGCTTACTGCAGCGGGGGCAGGGCTACGAGCAGTACTTC
.	TRBV27	TRBJ1-4	15	.	CASSSRGGGGEKLFF	TGTGCCAGCAGTTCGAGGGGAGGAGGAGGTGAAAAACTGTTTTTT
TRBD1	TRBV7-9	TRBJ1-4	15	few	CASSHDRGLNEKLFF	TGTGCCAGCAGCCACGACAGGGGGCTTAATGAAAAACTGTTTTTT
.	TRBV7-9	TRBJ2-1	13	.	CASSSGQGYEQFF	TGTGCCAGCAGCTCCGGCCAGGGATATGAGCAGTTCTTC
TRBD1	TRBV6-2/TRBV6-3	TRBJ2-7	16	.	CASSLVTGTGGYEQYF	TGTGCCAGCAGTCTTGTAACCGGGACAGGGGGCTACGAGCAGTACTTC
.	TRBV20-1	TRBJ1-2	10	.	CSASEEGYTF	TGCAGTGCTAGCGAGGAGGGCTACACCTTC
.	TRBV2	TRBJ1-1	13	.	CASRDNSNTEAFF	TGTGCCAGCAGGGACAATTCGAACACTGAAGCTTTCTTT
TRBD2	TRBV11-2	TRBJ2-7	15	.	CASSHSGTSGSEQYF	TGTGCCAGCAGCCACTCCGGGACTAGCGGGAGCGAGCAGTACTTC
.	TRBV27	TRBJ1-5	13	.	CASSTQMSQPQHF	TGTGCCAGCAGTACGCAAATGAGTCAGCCCCAGCATTTT
TRBD2	TRBV4-3	TRBJ2-3	16	.	CASSQDLAGGSDTQYF	TGCGCCAGCAGCCAAGATCTTGCGGGAGGGTCAGATACGCAGTATTTT
.	TRBV13	TRBJ2-2	14	.	CASSKSRNTGELFF	TGTGCCAGCAGCAAAAGTAGAAACACCGGGGAGCTGTTTTTT
.	TRBV6-6	TRBJ1-2	12	.	CASRTENYGYTF	TGTGCCAGCAGGACTGAGAACTATGGCTACACCTTC
.	TRBV6-1	TRBJ1-5	15	.	CASSESPGGNQPQHF	TGTGCCAGCAGTGAAAGTCCGGGAGGCAATCAGCCCCAGCATTTT
.	TRBV7-8	TRBJ2-1	16	.	CASSLEGSSSYNEQFF	TGTGCCAGCAGCTTAGAGGGGTCAAGCTCCTACAATGAGCAGTTCTTC
TRBD2	TRBV4-1	TRBJ2-7	16	.	CASSQGLLAATYEQYF	TGCGCCAGCAGCCAAGGTTTGCTAGCGGCAACCTACGAGCAGTACTTC
TRBD2	TRBV4-1	TRBJ2-3	18	.	CASGGGGVKRDDTDTQYF	TGCGCCTCAGGCGGGGGGGGCGTAAAGCGGGATGACACAGATACGCAGTATTTT
TRBD1	TRBV11-2	TRBJ2-1	13	.	CASSMDRGREQFF	TGTGCCAGCAGCATGGACAGGGGGCGTGAGCAGTTCTTC
.	TRBV2	TRBJ1-2	11	.	CASSPSPGYTF	TGTGCCAGCAGCCCATCCCCTGGCTACACCTTC
.	TRBV7-2	TRBJ1-2	14	once	CASSLSGEDYGYTF	TGTGCCAGCAGCTTATCAGGGGAAGACTATGGCTACACCTTC
.	TRBV28	TRBJ1-1	15	.	CASSLRVSGSQEAFF	TGTGCCAGCAGTTTAAGGGTTTCGGGGAGTCAAGAAGCTTTCTTT
TRBD1	TRBV19	TRBJ1-3	17	.	CASSKQGAKFSGNTIYF	TGTGCCAGTAGTAAACAGGGGGCTAAATTCTCTGGAAACACCATATATTTT
.	TRBV6-4	TRBJ2-7	20	once	CASSDSRAIVWGPSSYEQYF	TGTGCCAGCAGTGACTCGAGAGCTATAGTGTGGGGGCCGAGCTCCTACGAGCAGTACTTC
TRBD2	TRBV27	TRBJ2-1	15	.	CASSTSGRAFNEQFF	TGTGCCAGCAGTACTAGCGGGAGGGCCTTCAATGAGCAGTTCTTC
.	TRBV5-4	TRBJ1-1	15	.	CASRRENYMNTEAFF	TGTGCCAGCCGACGGGAGAATTACATGAACACTGAAGCTTTCTTT
.	TRBV6-5	TRBJ1-1	12	.	CASSYSRGEAFF	TGTGCCAGCAGTTACTCGAGGGGGGAAGCTTTCTTT
.	TRBV12-3/TRBV12-4	TRBJ1-1	13	.	CASSLIGWVEAFF	TGTGCCAGCAGTTTAATCGGGTGGGTGGAAGCTTTCTTT
.	TRBV2	TRBJ1-1	13	.	CASSDGVLTEAFF	TGTGCCAGCAGTGACGGGGTATTGACTGAAGCTTTCTTT
TRBD1	TRBV12-3/TRBV12-4	TRBJ2-1	13	once	CASSSGTGNEQFF	TGTGCCAGCAGTTCCGGGACAGGGAATGAGCAGTTCTTC
TRBD2	TRBV9	TRBJ2-3	17	once	CASSVVTSGRAVDTQYF	TGTGCCAGCAGCGTCGTGACTAGCGGGAGGGCCGTGGATACGCAGTATTTT
TRBD1	TRBV7-9	TRBJ2-5	15	.	CASSLRDRDQETQYF	TGTGCCAGCAGCTTACGGGACAGGGACCAAGAGACCCAGTACTTC
.	TRBV29-1	TRBJ2-1	11	.	CSVVAIGEQFF	TGCAGCGTTGTCGCGATCGGTGAGCAGTTCTTC
.	TRBV5-6	TRBJ2-7	14	.	CASRHRTASYEQYF	TGTGCCAGCAGACATCGGACAGCCAGCTACGAGCAGTACTTC
TRBD1	TRBV10-3	TRBJ1-1	15	once	CAISESGQANTEAFF	TGTGCCATCAGTGAGTCGGGACAGGCTAACACTGAAGCTTTCTTT
TRBD1	TRBV28	TRBJ2-2	15	.	CASRPGQGNTGELFF	TGTGCCAGCAGGCCGGGACAGGGGAACACCGGGGAGCTGTTTTTT
TRBD1	TRBV24-1	TRBJ1-4	13	.	CAIGATGLRKTVF	TGTGCCATTGGGGCGACAGGGCTAAGAAAAACTGTTTTT
TRBD2	TRBV5-6	TRBJ2-5	17	.	CASSLVLRTSGGETQYF	TGTGCCAGCAGCTTGGTACTGCGGACTAGCGGGGGGGAGACCCAGTACTTC
TRBD1	TRBV27	TRBJ2-3	15	.	CASSTGTGWADTQYF	TGTGCCAGCAGCACCGGGACAGGGTGGGCAGATACGCAGTATTTT
TRBD1	TRBV27	TRBJ1-5	14	.	CASSFQGDGQPQHF	TGTGCCAGCAGTTTTCAGGGGGACGGTCAGCCCCAGCATTTT
TRBD1	TRBV2	TRBJ2-7	14	.	CASRGTGVSYEQYF	TGTGCCAGCAGGGGGACAGGGGTTTCCTACGAGCAGTACTTC